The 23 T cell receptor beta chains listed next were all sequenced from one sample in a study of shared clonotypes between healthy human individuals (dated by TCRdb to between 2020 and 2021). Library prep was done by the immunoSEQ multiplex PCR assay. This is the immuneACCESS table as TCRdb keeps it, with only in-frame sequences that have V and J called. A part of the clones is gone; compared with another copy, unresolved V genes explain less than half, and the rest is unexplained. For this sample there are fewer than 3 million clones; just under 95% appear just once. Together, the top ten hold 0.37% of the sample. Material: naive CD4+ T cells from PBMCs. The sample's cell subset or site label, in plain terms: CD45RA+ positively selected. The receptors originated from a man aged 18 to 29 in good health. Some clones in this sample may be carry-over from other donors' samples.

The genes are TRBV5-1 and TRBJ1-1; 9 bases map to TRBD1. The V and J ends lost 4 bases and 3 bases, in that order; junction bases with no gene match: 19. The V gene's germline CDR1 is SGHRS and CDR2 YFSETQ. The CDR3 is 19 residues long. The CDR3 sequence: CASSVRLGTGKRGDTEAFF. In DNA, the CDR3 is TGCGCCAGCAGCGTTCGGTTGGGGACAGGGAAGAGAGGGGACACTGAAGCTTTCTTT.

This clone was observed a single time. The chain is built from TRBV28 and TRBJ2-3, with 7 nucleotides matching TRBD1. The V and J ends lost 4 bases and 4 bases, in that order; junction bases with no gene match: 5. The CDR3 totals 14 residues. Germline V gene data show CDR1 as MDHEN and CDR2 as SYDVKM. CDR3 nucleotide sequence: TGTGCCAGCAGTTCAGGACAGGATTCAGATACGCAGTATTTT. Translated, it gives CASSSGQDSDTQYF.

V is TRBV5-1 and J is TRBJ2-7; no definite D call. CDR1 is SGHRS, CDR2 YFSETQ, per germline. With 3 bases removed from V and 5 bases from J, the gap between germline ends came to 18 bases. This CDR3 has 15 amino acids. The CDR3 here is CASSSQLTETDEQYF. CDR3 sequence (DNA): TGCGCCAGCAGCTCCCAACTTACAGAGACGGACGAGCAGTACTTC.

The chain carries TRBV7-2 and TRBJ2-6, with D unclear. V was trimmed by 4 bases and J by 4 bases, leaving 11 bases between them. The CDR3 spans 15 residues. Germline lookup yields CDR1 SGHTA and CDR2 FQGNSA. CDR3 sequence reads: CASSSHSTGANVLTF. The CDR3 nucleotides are TGTGCCAGCAGCTCCCATTCGACGGGGGCCAACGTCCTGACTTTC.

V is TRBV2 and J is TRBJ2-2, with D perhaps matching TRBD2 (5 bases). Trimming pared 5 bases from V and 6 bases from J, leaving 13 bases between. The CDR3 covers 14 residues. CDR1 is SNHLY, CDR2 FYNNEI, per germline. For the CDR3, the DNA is TGTGCCAGCAGTCCAGGAGGTACGGCCGGGGAGCTGTTTTTT. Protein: CASSPGGTAGELFF.

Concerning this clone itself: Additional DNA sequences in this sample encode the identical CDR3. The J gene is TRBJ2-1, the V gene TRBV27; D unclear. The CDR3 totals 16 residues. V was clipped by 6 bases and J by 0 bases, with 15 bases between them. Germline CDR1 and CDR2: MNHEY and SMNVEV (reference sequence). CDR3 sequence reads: CASSLGLPSSYNEQFF. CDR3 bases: TGTGCCAGCAGCTTAGGCCTACCTAGCTCCTACAATGAGCAGTTCTTC.

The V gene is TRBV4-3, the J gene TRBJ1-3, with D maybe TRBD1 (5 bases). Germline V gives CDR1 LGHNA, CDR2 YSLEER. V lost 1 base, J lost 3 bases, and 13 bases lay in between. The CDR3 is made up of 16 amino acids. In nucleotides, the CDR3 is TGCGCCAGCAGCCAAGTGAGACCGGGGGTTGGAAACACCATATATTTT. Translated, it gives CASSQVRPGVGNTIYF.

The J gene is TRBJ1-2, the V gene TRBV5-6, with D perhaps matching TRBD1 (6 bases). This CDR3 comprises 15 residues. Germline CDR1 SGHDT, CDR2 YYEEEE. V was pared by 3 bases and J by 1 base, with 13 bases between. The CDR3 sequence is CASSSRGADNYGYTF. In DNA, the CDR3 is TGTGCCAGCAGCTCCCGGGGGGCCGATAACTATGGCTACACCTTC.

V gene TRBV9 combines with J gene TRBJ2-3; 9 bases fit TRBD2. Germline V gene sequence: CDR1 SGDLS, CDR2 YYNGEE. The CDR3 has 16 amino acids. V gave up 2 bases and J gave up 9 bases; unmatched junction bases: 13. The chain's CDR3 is CASSVSRASGVGTQYF. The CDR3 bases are TGTGCCAGCAGCGTCTCCCGCGCTAGCGGGGTGGGAACGCAGTATTTT. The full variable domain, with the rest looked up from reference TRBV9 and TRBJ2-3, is DSGVTQTPKHLITATGQRVTLRCSPRSGDLSVYWYQQSLDQGLQFLIQYYNGEERAKGNILERFSAQQFPDLHSELNLSSLELGDSALYFCASSVSRASGVGTQYFGPGTRLTVL.

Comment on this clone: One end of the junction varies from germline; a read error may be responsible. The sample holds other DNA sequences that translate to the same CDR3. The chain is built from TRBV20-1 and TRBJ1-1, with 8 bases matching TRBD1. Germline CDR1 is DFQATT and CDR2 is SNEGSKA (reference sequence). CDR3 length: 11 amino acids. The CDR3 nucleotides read TGCAGTGGACAGGGGAACACTGAAGCGTTCTTT. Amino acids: CSGQGNTEAFF.

CDR3 sequence reads: CASSLTGTGRTGELFF. DNA for the CDR3: TGTGCCAGCAGCTTGACCGGGACAGGCCGAACCGGGGAGCTGTTTTTT. The V call is TRBV7-2, the J call TRBJ2-2; 8 nucleotides agree with TRBD1. The CDR3 extends over 16 amino acids. The ends lost 3 bases at V and 5 bases at J; junction bases unmatched: 8. Germline V gene sequence: CDR1 SGHTA, CDR2 FQGNSA. The whole variable domain, filled in from reference TRBV7-2 and TRBJ2-2, reads GAGVSQSPSNKVTEKGKDVELRCDPISGHTALYWYRQSLGQGLEFLIYFQGNSAPDKSGLPSDRFSAERTGGSVSTLTIQRTQQEDSAVYLCASSLTGTGRTGELFFGEGSRLTVL.

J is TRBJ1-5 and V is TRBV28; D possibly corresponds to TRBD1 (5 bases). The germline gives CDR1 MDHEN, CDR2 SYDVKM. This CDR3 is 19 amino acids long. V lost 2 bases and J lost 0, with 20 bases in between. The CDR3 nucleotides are TGTGCCAGCAGTTTACCTCTGAGGGGCAGTTTGGCTAGCAATCAGCCCCAGCATTTT. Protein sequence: CASSLPLRGSLASNQPQHF.

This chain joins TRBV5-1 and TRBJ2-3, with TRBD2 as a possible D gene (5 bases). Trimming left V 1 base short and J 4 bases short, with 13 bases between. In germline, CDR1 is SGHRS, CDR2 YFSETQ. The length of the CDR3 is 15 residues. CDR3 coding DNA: TGCGCCAGCAGCTTGCCGACCCCGGAGGCAGATACGCAGTATTTT. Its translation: CASSLPTPEADTQYF. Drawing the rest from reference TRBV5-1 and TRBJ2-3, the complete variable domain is KAGVTQTPRYLIKTRGQQVTLSCSPISGHRSVSWYQQTPGQGLQFLFEYFSETQRNKGNFPGRFSGRQFSNSRSEMNVSTLELGDSALYLCASSLPTPEADTQYFGPGTRLTVL.

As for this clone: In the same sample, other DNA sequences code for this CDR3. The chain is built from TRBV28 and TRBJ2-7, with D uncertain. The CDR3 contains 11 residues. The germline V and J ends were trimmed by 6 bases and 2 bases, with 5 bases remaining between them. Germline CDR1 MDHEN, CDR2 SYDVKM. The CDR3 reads CASRGPYEQYF. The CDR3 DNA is TGTGCCAGCAGAGGACCCTACGAGCAGTACTTC.

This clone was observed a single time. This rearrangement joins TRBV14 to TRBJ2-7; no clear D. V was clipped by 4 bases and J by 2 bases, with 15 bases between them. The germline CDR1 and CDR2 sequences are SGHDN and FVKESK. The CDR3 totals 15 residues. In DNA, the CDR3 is TGTGCCAGCAGCCCCATGGGTAGCCGTACCTACGAGCAGTACTTC. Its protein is CASSPMGSRTYEQYF.

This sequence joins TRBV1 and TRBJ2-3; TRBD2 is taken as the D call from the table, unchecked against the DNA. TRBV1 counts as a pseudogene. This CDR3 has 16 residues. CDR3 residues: CTSSQAPGLGPDTQYF. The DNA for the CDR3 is TGCACCAGCAGCCAAGCACCGGGACTAGGTCCAGATACGCAGTATTTT.

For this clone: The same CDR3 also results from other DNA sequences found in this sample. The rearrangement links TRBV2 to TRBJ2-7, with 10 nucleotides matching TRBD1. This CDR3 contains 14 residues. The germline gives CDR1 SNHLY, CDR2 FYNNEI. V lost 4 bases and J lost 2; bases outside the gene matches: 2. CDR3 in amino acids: CASSGGTGAYEQYF. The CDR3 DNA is TGTGCCAGCAGTGGGGGGACAGGGGCCTACGAGCAGTACTTC.

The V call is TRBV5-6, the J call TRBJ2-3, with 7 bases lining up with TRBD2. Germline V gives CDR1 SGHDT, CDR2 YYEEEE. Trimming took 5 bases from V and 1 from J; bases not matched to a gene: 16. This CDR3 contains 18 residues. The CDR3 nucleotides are TGTGCCAGCAGATGGCGGGGGATGATTGGGAAGGGCACAGATACGCAGTATTTT. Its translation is CASRWRGMIGKGTDTQYF.

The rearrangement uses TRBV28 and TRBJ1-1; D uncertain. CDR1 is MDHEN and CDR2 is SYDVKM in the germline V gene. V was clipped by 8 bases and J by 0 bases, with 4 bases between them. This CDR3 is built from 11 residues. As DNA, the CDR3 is TGTGCCAGCGAGGTGAACACTGAAGCTTTCTTT. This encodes CASEVNTEAFF.

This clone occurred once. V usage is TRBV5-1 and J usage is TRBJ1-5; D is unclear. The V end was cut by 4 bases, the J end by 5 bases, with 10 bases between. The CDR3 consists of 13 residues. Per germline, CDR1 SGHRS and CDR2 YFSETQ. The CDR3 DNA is TGCGCCAGCAGCGCCGGAAATGATCAGCCCCAGCATTTT. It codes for CASSAGNDQPQHF.

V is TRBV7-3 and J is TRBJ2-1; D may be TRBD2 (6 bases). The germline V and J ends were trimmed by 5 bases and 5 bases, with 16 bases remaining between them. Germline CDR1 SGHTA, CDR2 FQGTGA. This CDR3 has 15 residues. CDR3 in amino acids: CASSQILAANNEQFF. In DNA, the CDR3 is TGTGCCAGCAGCCAGATATTAGCGGCCAACAATGAGCAGTTCTTC. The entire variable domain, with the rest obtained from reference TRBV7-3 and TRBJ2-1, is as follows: GAGVSQTPSNKVTEKGKYVELRCDPISGHTALYWYRQSLGQGPEFLIYFQGTGAADDSGLPNDRFFAVRPEGSVSTLKIQRTERGDSAVYLCASSQILAANNEQFFGPGTRLTVL.

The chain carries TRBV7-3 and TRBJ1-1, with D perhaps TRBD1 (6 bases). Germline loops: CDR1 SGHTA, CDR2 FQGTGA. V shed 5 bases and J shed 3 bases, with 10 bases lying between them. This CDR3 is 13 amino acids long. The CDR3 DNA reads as TGTGCCAGCAGCAGGACAGTGGACACTGAAGCTTTCTTT. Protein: CASSRTVDTEAFF.

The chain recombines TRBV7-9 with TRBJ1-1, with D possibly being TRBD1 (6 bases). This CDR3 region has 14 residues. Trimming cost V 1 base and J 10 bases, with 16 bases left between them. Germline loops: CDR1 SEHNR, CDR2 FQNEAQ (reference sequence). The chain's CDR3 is CASSLELIGGGAFF. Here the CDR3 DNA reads TGTGCCAGCAGCTTAGAGCTTATTGGAGGGGGAGCTTTCTTT.